The rows below give T cell receptor beta chains drawn from one sample of a study of blood T cell repertoires in COVID-19. Produced via immunoSEQ multiplex PCR; TCRdb's table is partial and in-frame only. The sample includes 45,000 to 55,000 clones, more than 75% of them seen just once. The material sequenced was peripheral blood. These receptors came from a man aged 45-65 years with active COVID-19. Each CDR3 is given with its conserved first and last residue. Each record gives: clone size, J gene, V gene, D gene, CDR3 DNA, CDR3 protein. The D gene is left open where the match is weak. Clone size is stated in some rows and not others, as once, few, many or a class when expanded.

clone size: .; J gene: TRBJ1-4; V gene: TRBV7-2; D gene: .; CDR3 DNA: TGTGCCAGCAGCCGGGAGTTAGACGAAAAACTGTTTTTT; CDR3 protein: CASSRELDEKLFF
clone size: .; J gene: TRBJ2-5; V gene: TRBV6-1; D gene: .; CDR3 DNA: TGTGCCAGCAGTGAACAGGGGATACAGGAGACCCAGTACTTC; CDR3 protein: CASSEQGIQETQYF
clone size: few; J gene: TRBJ1-1; V gene: TRBV9; D gene: .; CDR3 DNA: TGTGCCAGCAGCGTAGTTACAGGGTCCACTGAAGCTTTCTTT; CDR3 protein: CASSVVTGSTEAFF
clone size: few; J gene: TRBJ2-7; V gene: TRBV24-1; D gene: .; CDR3 DNA: TGTGCCACCAGTGATTTGCAGAACAGGACCTACGAGCAGTACTTC; CDR3 protein: CATSDLQNRTYEQYF
clone size: .; J gene: TRBJ2-1; V gene: TRBV20-1; D gene: .; CDR3 DNA: TGCAGTGCTAGTCCCTTGGAGGGTGTTTCCTACAATGAGCAGTTCTTC; CDR3 protein: CSASPLEGVSYNEQFF
clone size: .; J gene: TRBJ2-7; V gene: TRBV14; D gene: .; CDR3 DNA: TGTGCCAGCAGCCTCTTTGTGGAGTCCGAGCAGTACTTC; CDR3 protein: CASSLFVESEQYF
clone size: .; J gene: TRBJ2-7; V gene: TRBV9; D gene: TRBD2; CDR3 DNA: TGTGCCAGCGGCCCGGGGGGTAGGGCCTACGAGCAGTACTTC; CDR3 protein: CASGPGGRAYEQYF
clone size: .; J gene: TRBJ1-2; V gene: TRBV28; D gene: .; CDR3 DNA: TGTGCCAGCAACAAAGGGGGGGGCCTTGGCTATGGCTACACCTTC; CDR3 protein: CASNKGGGLGYGYTF
clone size: .; J gene: TRBJ1-2; V gene: TRBV7-8; D gene: .; CDR3 DNA: TGTGCCAGCAGCTTAGGTACAGTCAACTATGGCTACACCTTC; CDR3 protein: CASSLGTVNYGYTF
clone size: .; J gene: TRBJ2-7; V gene: TRBV9; D gene: .; CDR3 DNA: TGTGCCAGCAGCGTAGACTTAGGGGGTGCCTACGAGCAGTACTTC; CDR3 protein: CASSVDLGGAYEQYF
clone size: .; J gene: TRBJ1-1; V gene: TRBV6-5; D gene: TRBD1; CDR3 DNA: TGTGCCAGCACCCATAACAGGGGGCTTCAGACTGAAGCTTTCTTT; CDR3 protein: CASTHNRGLQTEAFF
clone size: .; J gene: TRBJ2-2; V gene: TRBV29-1; D gene: .; CDR3 DNA: TGCAGCGTTTTAATCCGGACATTGAACACCGGGGAGCTGTTTTTT; CDR3 protein: CSVLIRTLNTGELFF
clone size: .; J gene: TRBJ2-7; V gene: TRBV7-3; D gene: TRBD1; CDR3 DNA: TGTGCCAGCAGCTTAGGGTCCACAGGGGGTCAAAACGAGCAGTACTTC; CDR3 protein: CASSLGSTGGQNEQYF
clone size: .; J gene: TRBJ2-2; V gene: TRBV2; D gene: TRBD2; CDR3 DNA: TGTGCCAGCACGACCCAGCGGGGTCCCACCGGGGAGCTGTTTTTT; CDR3 protein: CASTTQRGPTGELFF
clone size: .; J gene: TRBJ2-3; V gene: TRBV14; D gene: .; CDR3 DNA: TGTGCCAGCAGCCGGGCGAGTTATACGCAGTATTTT; CDR3 protein: CASSRASYTQYF
clone size: .; J gene: TRBJ1-5; V gene: TRBV4-2; D gene: .; CDR3 DNA: TGTGCCAGCAGCCAAGATGGGGGCGCATCGGGAAATCAGCCCCAGCATTTT; CDR3 protein: CASSQDGGASGNQPQHF
clone size: .; J gene: TRBJ2-7; V gene: TRBV5-6; D gene: TRBD2; CDR3 DNA: TGTGCCAGCAGCAAGACTAGCGGGAGGGCCTACGAGCAGTACTTC; CDR3 protein: CASSKTSGRAYEQYF
clone size: .; J gene: TRBJ1-1; V gene: TRBV6-1; D gene: .; CDR3 DNA: TGTGCCAGCCGGGGACAAATGAACACTGAAGCTTTCTTT; CDR3 protein: CASRGQMNTEAFF
clone size: .; J gene: TRBJ2-5; V gene: TRBV18; D gene: TRBD1; CDR3 DNA: TGTGCCAGCTCCCAGGACAGGGGTTGGCAAGAGACCCAGTACTTC; CDR3 protein: CASSQDRGWQETQYF
clone size: .; J gene: TRBJ1-5; V gene: TRBV12-3/TRBV12-4; D gene: .; CDR3 DNA: TGTGCCAGCGCATACTTTAATCAGCCCCAGCATTTT; CDR3 protein: CASAYFNQPQHF
clone size: .; J gene: TRBJ2-2; V gene: TRBV30; D gene: TRBD1; CDR3 DNA: TGTGCCTGGAGTAGACAGGGCACCGGGGAGCTGTTTTTT; CDR3 protein: CAWSRQGTGELFF
clone size: .; J gene: TRBJ2-3; V gene: TRBV19; D gene: .; CDR3 DNA: TGTGCCAGTAGTATTGGAGGCTACCATTACACAGATACGCAGTATTTT; CDR3 protein: CASSIGGYHYTDTQYF
clone size: .; J gene: TRBJ2-7; V gene: TRBV7-9; D gene: .; CDR3 DNA: TGTGCCAGCAGAGTCGTAACTGGAGCGGGCGAGCAGTACTTC; CDR3 protein: CASRVVTGAGEQYF
clone size: .; J gene: TRBJ1-2; V gene: TRBV19; D gene: .; CDR3 DNA: TGTGCCAGCAATCCGGGGGTAAATGGCTACACCTTC; CDR3 protein: CASNPGVNGYTF
clone size: once; J gene: TRBJ1-4; V gene: TRBV4-3; D gene: TRBD1; CDR3 DNA: TGCGCCAGCAGCATTCAGGGGGCGCATGAAAAACTGTTTTTT; CDR3 protein: CASSIQGAHEKLFF
clone size: once; J gene: TRBJ2-3; V gene: TRBV20-1; D gene: TRBD1; CDR3 DNA: TGCAGTGCTATTGACAGGGCAGATACGCAGTATTTT; CDR3 protein: CSAIDRADTQYF
clone size: few; J gene: TRBJ1-5; V gene: TRBV7-8; D gene: .; CDR3 DNA: TGTGCCAGCAGCTTAGTAGGCAATCAGCCCCAGCATTTT; CDR3 protein: CASSLVGNQPQHF
clone size: .; J gene: TRBJ1-2; V gene: TRBV19; D gene: .; CDR3 DNA: TGTGCCAGCCAACCCCGAGGGGGGGACCTCTATGGCTACACCTTC; CDR3 protein: CASQPRGGDLYGYTF
clone size: .; J gene: TRBJ1-5; V gene: TRBV28; D gene: TRBD1; CDR3 DNA: TGTGCCAGCAGTCTTGTCAGGGGGAATCAGCCCCAGCATTTT; CDR3 protein: CASSLVRGNQPQHF
clone size: .; J gene: TRBJ2-7; V gene: TRBV25-1; D gene: .; CDR3 DNA: TGTGCCAGCAATGGGGACACCTACGAGCAGTACTTC; CDR3 protein: CASNGDTYEQYF
clone size: .; J gene: TRBJ1-2; V gene: TRBV7-2; D gene: TRBD1; CDR3 DNA: TGTGCCAGCAGCCAAAGACAGGGTGGGGGGTATGGCTACACCTTC; CDR3 protein: CASSQRQGGGYGYTF
clone size: .; J gene: TRBJ1-4; V gene: TRBV3-1/TRBV3-2; D gene: .; CDR3 DNA: TGTGCCAGCAGCCAAAGAGTGTGGGGGGGGGAAAAACTGTTTTTT; CDR3 protein: CASSQRVWGGEKLFF
clone size: .; J gene: TRBJ2-1; V gene: TRBV24-1; D gene: TRBD1; CDR3 DNA: TGTGCCACCAGTGACCCGGGACAGGGAATCAATGAGCAGTTCTTC; CDR3 protein: CATSDPGQGINEQFF
clone size: .; J gene: TRBJ2-1; V gene: TRBV7-6; D gene: TRBD1; CDR3 DNA: TGTGCCAGCAGCAATCGACAGGGGGAGAGCTCCTACAATGAGCAGTTCTTC; CDR3 protein: CASSNRQGESSYNEQFF
clone size: .; J gene: TRBJ1-5; V gene: TRBV6-2/TRBV6-3; D gene: .; CDR3 DNA: TGTGCCAGCAGTTACTCGGCTCAGGGAAATCAGCCCCAGCATTTT; CDR3 protein: CASSYSAQGNQPQHF
clone size: .; J gene: TRBJ2-5; V gene: TRBV5-1; D gene: TRBD1; CDR3 DNA: TGCGCCAGCACTACCTTATCACCAGGGGGCGAGACCCAGTACTTC; CDR3 protein: CASTTLSPGGETQYF
clone size: .; J gene: TRBJ1-3; V gene: TRBV5-5; D gene: TRBD1; CDR3 DNA: TGTGCCAGCAGCCGTTGGGACAGGGGGCTTCAGGGAGGAAACACCATATATTTT; CDR3 protein: CASSRWDRGLQGGNTIYF
clone size: .; J gene: TRBJ1-2; V gene: TRBV11-2; D gene: .; CDR3 DNA: TGTGCCAGCAGCTTGGGCGCCTATGGCTACACCTTC; CDR3 protein: CASSLGAYGYTF
clone size: .; J gene: TRBJ2-1; V gene: TRBV4-2; D gene: TRBD2; CDR3 DNA: TGTGCCAGCAGCCAAGGGACTACTAGCGGGAGGTCCTACAATGAGCAGTTCTTC; CDR3 protein: CASSQGTTSGRSYNEQFF
clone size: .; J gene: TRBJ2-2; V gene: TRBV6-6; D gene: .; CDR3 DNA: TGTGCCAGCAGTTACCCGGGAATCGGGGAGCTGTTTTTT; CDR3 protein: CASSYPGIGELFF
clone size: few; J gene: TRBJ2-1; V gene: TRBV4-3; D gene: TRBD1; CDR3 DNA: TGCGCCAGCAGCCCCCAAAGGATTGGGACAGGGGCCAATGAGCAGTTCTTC; CDR3 protein: CASSPQRIGTGANEQFF
clone size: .; J gene: TRBJ2-7; V gene: TRBV5-1; D gene: TRBD2; CDR3 DNA: TGCGCCAGCAGCTTGGCTCTAGCGGGAGGGCCGTACGAGCAGTACTTC; CDR3 protein: CASSLALAGGPYEQYF
clone size: once; J gene: TRBJ2-7; V gene: TRBV6-2/TRBV6-3; D gene: .; CDR3 DNA: TGTGCCAGCAGTTATAACCGGGCCCGGGGGGAGCAGTACTTC; CDR3 protein: CASSYNRARGEQYF
clone size: .; J gene: TRBJ2-5; V gene: TRBV6-1; D gene: TRBD2; CDR3 DNA: TGTGCCAGCAGTGTGACTAGCGGGGGACCTCCGGGGACCCAGTACTTC; CDR3 protein: CASSVTSGGPPGTQYF
clone size: .; J gene: TRBJ1-1; V gene: TRBV28; D gene: .; CDR3 DNA: TGTGCCAGCAGTAATCCAAGGGGAGGGGGCACTGAAGCTTTCTTT; CDR3 protein: CASSNPRGGGTEAFF
clone size: few; J gene: TRBJ1-5; V gene: TRBV7-2; D gene: .; CDR3 DNA: TGTGCCAGCAGCTTAGCTCCCTTTCAAGAGAATCAGCCCCAGCATTTT; CDR3 protein: CASSLAPFQENQPQHF
clone size: .; J gene: TRBJ2-7; V gene: TRBV4-2; D gene: .; CDR3 DNA: TGTGCCAGCAGCCAAGGGGGTGGAGGGTACGAGCAGTACTTC; CDR3 protein: CASSQGGGGYEQYF